These 9 T cell receptor beta chains originate from one sample sequenced in a study of blood T cell repertoires in COVID-19. The table came from immunoSEQ multiplex PCR; TCRdb's copy has only in-frame clones and leaves some out. The sample comprises approximately 150,000 clones, approximately 84% of which are singletons, and 11% rests with the top ten. The material sequenced was peripheral blood. The receptors stem from a man aged 70 or older with active or convalescent COVID-19.

The chain carries TRBV4-3 and TRBJ1-4; D is possibly TRBD1 (5 bases). Deletions cut 5 bases from V and 1 base from J, with 11 bases between. Germline assignment: CDR1 LGHNA and CDR2 YSLEER. This CDR3 region has 15 residues. The chain's CDR3 is CASSNRQKTNEKLFF. The CDR3, as DNA: TGCGCCAGCAGCAACAGACAGAAAACTAATGAAAAACTGTTTTTT.

This chain links TRBV6-2 or TRBV6-3 with TRBJ1-1; weak D call: TRBD1 (6 bases). Looked up from germline, CDR1 is MNHEY and CDR2 is SVGEGT. The V end was cut by 6 bases, the J end by 4 bases, with 15 bases between. The CDR3 length is 14 residues. CDR3 nucleotide sequence: TGTGCCAGCAGCAAGGGGACACTGGGCACTGAAGCTTTCTTT. Translated: CASSKGTLGTEAFF.

The chain employs TRBV9 and TRBJ2-3; TRBD1 matches at 9 bases. Germline CDR1 SGDLS, CDR2 YYNGEE. V lost 3 bases, J lost 3 bases, and 8 bases stayed unmatched. The CDR3 is 16 amino acids. Here the CDR3 DNA reads TGTGCCAGCAGCGCTATAGGACAGGGGCTAACAGATACGCAGTATTTT. As protein: CASSAIGQGLTDTQYF. The variable domain in full, with the rest retrieved from reference TRBV9 and TRBJ2-3, is DSGVTQTPKHLITATGQRVTLRCSPRSGDLSVYWYQQSLDQGLQFLIQYYNGEERAKGNILERFSAQQFPDLHSELNLSSLELGDSALYFCASSAIGQGLTDTQYFGPGTRLTVL.

This chain links TRBV18 with TRBJ1-5; 8 bases fit TRBD1. The length of the CDR3 is 14 residues. Germline values: CDR1 KGHSH, CDR2 LQKENI. With V trimmed by 6 bases and J by 7 bases, 8 bases remained unmatched. The CDR3: CASSPDRVVQPQHF. DNA of the CDR3: TGTGCCAGCTCCCCGGACAGGGTAGTGCAGCCCCAGCATTTT.

CDR3: CASSETGGVTEAFF. For the CDR3, the DNA is TGTGCCAGCAGTGAGACAGGGGGGGTCACTGAAGCTTTCTTT. The V call is TRBV6-1, the J call TRBJ1-1; 9 nucleotides agree with TRBD1. The germline gives CDR1 MNHNS, CDR2 SASEGT. The CDR3 has 14 residues. The trim removed 3 bases at V and 4 bases at J, leaving 3 bases unmatched.

The chain joins TRBV12-3 or TRBV12-4 to TRBJ2-3, with 7 bases matching TRBD1. This CDR3 region has 13 residues. Germline trimming cut 6 bases from V and 3 bases from J; bases unmatched to any gene: 3. The CDR3 nucleotides are TGTGCCAGCAGGGACAGGAGTACAGATACGCAGTATTTT. Translating it yields CASRDRSTDTQYF.

The chain is built from TRBV2 and TRBJ1-6; D not resolved. Germline V gene data show CDR1 as SNHLY and CDR2 as FYNNEI. V lost 4 bases and J lost 6, with 10 bases in between. This CDR3 has 14 amino acids. The CDR3 region has the DNA TGTGCCAGCAGTGTATCGGGGTCTAATTCACCCCTCCACTTT. It codes for CASSVSGSNSPLHF.

This clone was detected once. The chain couples TRBV3-1 (or the pseudogene TRBV3-2) to TRBJ1-1; no definite D call. The CDR3 runs 17 residues. The germline V gene encodes CDR1 LGHDT and CDR2 YNNKEL (reference sequence). Trimming shortened V by 4 bases and J by 0 bases, and 18 bases separated the two germline ends. CDR3 sequence (DNA): TGTGCCAGCAGCCCCGCCAGGTTTGATGGTGTGAACACTGAAGCTTTCTTT. It yields the protein CASSPARFDGVNTEAFF.

The V and J genes are TRBV28 and TRBJ2-7; 7 positions agree with TRBD1. CDR3 length: 15 amino acids. Germline V gene data show CDR1 as MDHEN and CDR2 as SYDVKM. Trimming took 1 base from V and 0 from J; bases not matched to a gene: 3. The CDR3 bases are TGTGCCAGCAGTTTATTTGGGACAGCCTCCTACGAGCAGTACTTC. This encodes CASSLFGTASYEQYF.